These 20 T cell receptor beta chains were sequenced from one sample in a study of blood T cell repertoires in COVID-19. Data came from immunoSEQ multiplex PCR; TCRdb stores just in-frame clones and leaves some out. Of 300,000 to 400,000 clones listed, 88% were seen once; the top ten hold 1.5% to 2%. Input material: peripheral blood. The origin of the receptors is a woman in her twenties or thirties with COVID-19, enrolled during active disease.

The chain recombines TRBV5-1 with TRBJ1-2; 8 bases agree with TRBD1. Germline lookup yields CDR1 SGHRS and CDR2 YFSETQ. This CDR3 comprises 14 residues. The V segment lost 3 bases and the J segment 6 bases; nucleotides outside the gene matches: 7. CDR3 residues: CASSSGQGADGYTF. The CDR3 nucleotides are TGCGCCAGCAGCTCTGGACAGGGAGCAGATGGCTACACCTTC.

V is TRBV2 and J is TRBJ2-7; 10 nucleotides align to TRBD2. Germline V gives CDR1 SNHLY, CDR2 FYNNEI. Losses at the gene ends were 7 bases for V and 4 bases for J; bases not matched to a gene: 4. The CDR3 covers 13 residues. CDR3 region: CASKLAGQYEQYV. CDR3 nucleotide sequence: TGTGCCAGCAAACTAGCGGGGCAGTACGAGCAGTACGTC.

The chain carries TRBV5-1 and TRBJ2-3, with TRBD2 matching 7 bases. The CDR3 extends over 16 amino acids. Losses at the gene ends were 4 bases for V and 5 bases for J; bases not matched to a gene: 13. The germline V gene encodes CDR1 SGHRS and CDR2 YFSETQ. Here the CDR3 DNA reads TGCGCCAGCAGCATAACATCCGGGACTACAAGAGATACGCAGTATTTT. Protein sequence: CASSITSGTTRDTQYF.

The chain joins TRBV6-5 to TRBJ2-1, with D tentatively TRBD1 (6 bases). The CDR3 spans 15 residues. V lost 0 bases and J 8 bases, leaving 14 bases between the germline ends. CDR1 and CDR2 (germline): MNHEY, SVGAGI. The CDR3 DNA sequence: TGTGCCAGCAGTTACTCGAATAGGGGGTCCCATGAGCAGTTCTTC. Its translation: CASSYSNRGSHEQFF.

The chain is built from TRBV4-1 and TRBJ1-6; a weak D match, TRBD1 (5 bases). Germline lookup yields CDR1 MGHRA and CDR2 YSYEKL. V was cut by 3 bases and J by 8 bases, with 11 bases left in between. CDR3 length: 14 amino acids. The chain's CDR3 is CASSQVSGDSPLHF. Here the CDR3 DNA reads TGCGCCAGCAGCCAGGTTTCGGGGGATTCACCCCTCCACTTT.

The rearrangement uses TRBV5-5 and TRBJ1-1, with 8 nucleotides matching TRBD1. CDR1 is SGHKS, CDR2 YYEKEE, per germline (reference sequence). This CDR3 comprises 18 residues. The V segment lost 3 bases and the J segment 1 base; nucleotides outside the gene matches: 14. The CDR3 coding sequence is TGTGCCAGCAGCTACAGACAGGGGCCATTCCGAGAGAACACTGAAGCTTTCTTT. Translated: CASSYRQGPFRENTEAFF.

The chain carries TRBV11-3 and TRBJ1-1; unclear D gene. V dropped 7 bases and J dropped 2 bases, with 14 bases sitting between them. CDR1 is SGHNT and CDR2 is YENEEA in the germline V gene. This CDR3 spans 14 amino acids. The CDR3 protein is CASTPNGLNTEAFF. CDR3 in DNA: TGTGCCAGCACCCCCAATGGGCTTAACACTGAAGCTTTCTTT.

The rearrangement joins TRBV2 to TRBJ2-5, with D perhaps matching TRBD1 (5 bases). Between the trimmed V and J ends, which lost 8 bases and 4 bases, there was a span of 11 bases. The length of the CDR3 is 12 residues. Per germline, CDR1 SNHLY and CDR2 FYNNEI. The chain's CDR3 is CASGRDRETQYF. DNA of the CDR3: TGTGCCAGCGGCAGGGATCGAGAGACCCAGTACTTC.

The chain combines TRBV5-4 with TRBJ2-3; D is possibly TRBD2 (7 bases). Per the germline V gene, CDR1 is SGHNT and CDR2 is YYREEE (reference sequence). The CDR3 sequence is 18 residues long. Trimming shortened V by 3 bases and J by 5 bases, and 25 bases separated the two germline ends. CDR3 sequence (DNA): TGTGCCAGCAGCTCCCGAAGAAAAAAGGCGGGGGCCGGAGATACGCAGTATTTT. Amino acids: CASSSRRKKAGAGDTQYF.

The chain recombines TRBV30 with TRBJ1-6; D is unresolved. V lost 1 base, J lost 6 bases, and 7 bases lay in between. This CDR3 has 13 amino acids. Per germline, CDR1 GTSNPN and CDR2 SVGIG (reference sequence). CDR3 DNA sequence: TGTGCCTGGAGTGGACACGGTAATTCACCCCTCCACTTT. This sequence encodes CAWSGHGNSPLHF.

The chain couples TRBV15 to TRBJ1-6; no reliable D call. The CDR3 is made up of 15 amino acids. The germline V gene encodes CDR1 LNHNV and CDR2 YYDKDF (reference sequence). V lost 0 bases and J lost 2, with 5 bases in between. CDR3 sequence (DNA): TGTGCCACCAGCAGAGATACTACCTATAATTCACCCCTCCACTTT. Its translation is CATSRDTTYNSPLHF.

V is TRBV3-1 (or the pseudogene TRBV3-2) and J is TRBJ1-2; tentative D call: TRBD1 (5 bases). The V gene lost 1 base and the J gene lost 7 bases, with 19 bases spanning the gap. Germline V gene data show CDR1 as LGHDT and CDR2 as YNNKEL (reference sequence). This CDR3 has 16 amino acids. CDR3 protein: CASSQGGSGTSRGYTF. In DNA, the CDR3 is TGTGCCAGCAGCCAAGGCGGTTCAGGGACTAGTCGTGGCTACACCTTC.

This sequence joins TRBV6-5 and TRBJ1-1, with 11 bases fitting TRBD1. The J segment lost 4 bases and the V segment lost 4 bases, leaving 5 bases of the junction unmatched. There are 15 residues in the CDR3. Germline CDR1 reads MNHEY; CDR2 reads SVGAGI. CDR3 sequence (DNA): TGTGCCAGCAGTTCCAGGACAGGGGGCTTCACTGAAGCTTTCTTT. Its protein is CASSSRTGGFTEAFF.

With respect to this clone: A junction end diverges from the germline sequence, so it may reflect a read error. CDR3 bases: TGTGCTAGCAGCCCAAGTGGTCCGGGTGGCGACACCATATATTTT. Translating it yields CASSPSGPGGDTIYF. The rearrangement links TRBV7-7 to TRBJ1-3, with D unresolved. CDR3 length equals 15 residues. Per germline, CDR1 SSHAT and CDR2 FNYEAQ (reference sequence).

In its sample, this clone was seen once. The gene calls are TRBV21-1 and TRBJ1-5; the listed D gene, TRBD1, was not tested against the DNA. TRBV21-1 is designated a pseudogene. CDR3 length: 16 amino acids. In DNA, the CDR3 is TGTGCCAGCAGCAAGACGGACAGGGACGATAATCAGCCCCAGCATTTT. It is translated as CASSKTDRDDNQPQHF.

This chain connects TRBV18 to TRBJ1-4; 10 positions agree with TRBD1. The CDR3 is 15 amino acids. In germline, CDR1 is KGHSH, CDR2 LQKENI. After removal of 5 bases from V and 6 bases from J, the junction contained 6 bases not matched to a gene. The CDR3: CASSSSGTGDEKLFF. In DNA form, the CDR3 reads TGTGCCAGCTCATCCTCCGGGACAGGGGATGAAAAACTGTTTTTT.

For this clone: Different DNA sequences within this sample yield the same CDR3. This chain links TRBV18 with TRBJ1-3; D is uncertain. V was shortened by 2 bases and J by 1 base, with 6 bases between the two germline ends. Germline CDR1 KGHSH, CDR2 LQKENI. CDR3 size: 14 residues. The CDR3 sequence: CASSPGLSGNTIYF. The CDR3 DNA sequence: TGTGCCAGCTCACCAGGGCTTTCTGGAAACACCATATATTTT.

This sequence joins TRBV27 and TRBJ1-1; D may be TRBD1 (5 bases). Trimming removed 6 bases at V and 3 bases at J, with 11 bases between. The CDR3 sequence is 13 residues long. CDR1 MNHEY and CDR2 SMNVEV come from the germline V gene (reference sequence). The CDR3 region has the DNA TGTGCCAGCAGCCATAAGGGGTACACTGAAGCTTTCTTT. Protein: CASSHKGYTEAFF.

The chain has TRBV6-5 and TRBJ1-2; D gene uncertain. Germline lookup yields CDR1 MNHEY and CDR2 SVGAGI. V was clipped by 7 bases and J by 2 bases, with 11 bases between them. The CDR3 consists of 13 residues. The CDR3 protein is CASTLSQNYGYTF. Here the CDR3 DNA reads TGTGCCAGCACTCTTTCCCAGAACTATGGCTACACCTTC.

The chain joins TRBV7-6 to TRBJ1-6; D ambiguous. CDR3 length equals 15 residues. The germline V gene has CDR1 SGHVS and CDR2 FNYEAQ. V lost 1 base and J lost 0, with 4 bases in between. In nucleotides, the CDR3 is TGTGCCAGCAGCTTAGTCGGCTCCTATAATTCACCCCTCCACTTT. It translates to CASSLVGSYNSPLHF.